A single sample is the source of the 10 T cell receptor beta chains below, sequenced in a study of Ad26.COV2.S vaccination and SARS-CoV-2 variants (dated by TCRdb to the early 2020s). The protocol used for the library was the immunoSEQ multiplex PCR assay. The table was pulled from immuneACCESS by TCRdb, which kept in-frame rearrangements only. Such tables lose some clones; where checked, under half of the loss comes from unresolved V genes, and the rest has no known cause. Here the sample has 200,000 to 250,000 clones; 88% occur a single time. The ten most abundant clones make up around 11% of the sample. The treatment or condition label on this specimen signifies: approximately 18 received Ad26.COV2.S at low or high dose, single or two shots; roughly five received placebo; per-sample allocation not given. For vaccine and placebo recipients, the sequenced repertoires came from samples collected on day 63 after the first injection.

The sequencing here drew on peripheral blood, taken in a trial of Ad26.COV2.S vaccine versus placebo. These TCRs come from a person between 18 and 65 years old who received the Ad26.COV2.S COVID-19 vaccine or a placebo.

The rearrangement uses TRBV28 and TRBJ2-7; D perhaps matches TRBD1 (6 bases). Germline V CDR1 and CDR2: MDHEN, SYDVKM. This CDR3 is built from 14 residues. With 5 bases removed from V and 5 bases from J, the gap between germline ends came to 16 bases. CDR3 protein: CASSLTGTKNEQYF. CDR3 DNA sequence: TGTGCCAGCAGTCTGACAGGAACGAAGAACGAGCAGTACTTC.

The CDR3 spells CASSGSYEQYF. CDR3 DNA: TGTGCCAGCAGCGGCAGCTACGAGCAGTACTTC. The rearrangement links TRBV7-9 to TRBJ2-7, with D unresolved. Trimming took off 5 bases at V and 3 bases at J, with 5 bases between the two ends. The CDR3 runs 11 residues. The germline V gene encodes CDR1 SEHNR and CDR2 FQNEAQ (reference sequence).

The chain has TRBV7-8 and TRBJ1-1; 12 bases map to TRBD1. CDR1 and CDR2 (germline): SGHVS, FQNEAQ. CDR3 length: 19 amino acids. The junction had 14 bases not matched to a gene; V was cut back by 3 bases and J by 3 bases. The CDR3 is CASSFLPGQGARGDTEAFF. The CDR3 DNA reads TGTGCCAGCAGCTTCCTACCGGGACAGGGGGCGAGGGGCGACACTGAAGCTTTCTTT.

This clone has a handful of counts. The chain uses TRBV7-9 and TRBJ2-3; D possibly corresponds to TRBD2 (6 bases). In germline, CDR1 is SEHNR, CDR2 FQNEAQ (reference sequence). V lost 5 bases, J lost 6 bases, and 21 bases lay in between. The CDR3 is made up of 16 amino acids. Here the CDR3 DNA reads TGTGCCAGCAGCGCGAGAAGACTAGTACCACGCGATACGCAGTATTTT. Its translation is CASSARRLVPRDTQYF.

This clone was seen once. The DNA for the CDR3 is TGTGCCAGTAGTTCTAATCAGCCCCAGCATTTT. Its translation: CASSSNQPQHF. The J gene is TRBJ1-5, the V gene TRBV19; D remains ambiguous. Trimming took off 5 bases at V and 4 bases at J, with 3 bases between the two ends. The CDR3 consists of 11 residues. Looked up from germline, CDR1 is LNHDA and CDR2 is SQIVND (reference sequence).

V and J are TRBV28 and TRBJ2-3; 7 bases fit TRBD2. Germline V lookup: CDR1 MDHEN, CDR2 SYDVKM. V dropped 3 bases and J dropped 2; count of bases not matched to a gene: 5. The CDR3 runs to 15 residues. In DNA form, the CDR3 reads TGTGCCAGCAGTTTTGCCGGGGGGACCACAGATACGCAGTATTTT. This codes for CASSFAGGTTDTQYF.

In nucleotides, the CDR3 is TGTGCCTGGAGTGACCCGACAGGAGCCAAAAACATTCAGTACTTC. It is translated as CAWSDPTGAKNIQYF. The rearrangement links TRBV30 to TRBJ2-4, with a weak D call TRBD1 (6 bases). V was trimmed by 1 base and J by 0 bases, leaving 10 bases between them. The germline CDR1 and CDR2 sequences are GTSNPN and SVGIG (reference sequence). This CDR3 is 15 amino acids long.

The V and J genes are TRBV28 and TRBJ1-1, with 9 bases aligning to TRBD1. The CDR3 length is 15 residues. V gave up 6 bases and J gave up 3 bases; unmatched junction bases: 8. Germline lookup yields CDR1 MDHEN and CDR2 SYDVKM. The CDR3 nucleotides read TGTGCCAGCAGCCGGGACAGGGAAGGGTACACTGAAGCTTTCTTT. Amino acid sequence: CASSRDREGYTEAFF.

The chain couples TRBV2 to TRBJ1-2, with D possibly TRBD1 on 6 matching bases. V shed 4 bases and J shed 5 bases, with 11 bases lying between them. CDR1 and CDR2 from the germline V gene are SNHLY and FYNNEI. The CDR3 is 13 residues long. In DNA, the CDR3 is TGTGCCAGCAGTGGGCAGGGGAGTTATGGCTACACCTTC. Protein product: CASSGQGSYGYTF.

DNA for the CDR3: TGTGCCAGCAGCCAGATGACAGGGGGGGCTAATGAAAAACTGTTTTTT. It yields the protein CASSQMTGGANEKLFF. The chain carries TRBV3-1 (or the pseudogene TRBV3-2) and TRBJ1-4, with 9 bases lining up with TRBD1. CDR3 size: 16 residues. CDR1 and CDR2 from the germline V gene are LGHDT and YNNKEL (reference sequence). With V trimmed by 3 bases and J by 3 bases, 5 bases remained unmatched.